This T cell receptor beta chain was recorded in a study of blood T cell repertoires in COVID-19. Cohort 3 recovery required two negative PCRs, clearance, or symptom resolution. This CDR3 is built from 14 residues. Trimming left V 11 bases short and J 6 bases short, with 21 bases between. CDR1 and CDR2 (germline): LGHNT, FRNRAP. This clone was detected only once. Generated by immunoSEQ multiplex PCR, the TCRdb table keeps only in-frame clones and is missing some. This sample has roughly 340,000 clones, with 80% to 90% found just once. This chain connects TRBV12-5 to TRBJ2-3, with D possibly being TRBD2 (6 bases). This TCR came from a man aged 18 to 29 who had recovered from COVID-19. The sequencing input was PBMCs or T cells enriched from blood (not recorded which). This CDR3 is CALGRNGGMDTQYF. CDR3 DNA: TGTGCTTTGGGGAGGAACGGGGGAATGGATACGCAGTATTTT.